One sample yielded the 11 T cell receptor beta chains listed below, sequenced in a study of tumor-infiltrating lymphocytes in oesophageal squamous cell carcinoma. TCRdb reprocessed the PCR reads with MiXCR, giving one entry per CDR3 protein. The repertoire has about 10,000 distinct CDR3 sequences, around three fifths of them found once; the top ten carry over 20%. Sample: esophageal tumor tissue. All receptors come from a male donor with esophageal squamous cell carcinoma.

About this clonotype: A junction boundary mismatches the germline segment, possibly from a read error. This rearrangement joins TRBV12-3 or TRBV12-4 to TRBJ1-1, with 8 bases aligning to TRBD1. CDR3 length: 14 residues. This chain's CDR3 is CASRGQGPPGELYF. CDR3 DNA: TGTGCCAGCAGAGGACAGGGCCCACCCGGGGAGCTGTATTTT.

As to this clonotype: One end of the junction is discordant with germline, which a read error may explain. The V call is TRBV7-3, the J call TRBJ2-7, with 8 bases lining up with TRBD1. The CDR3 length is 15 residues. The germline V gene has CDR1 SGHTA and CDR2 FQGTGA. CDR3 protein: CASSLKQGGRNVNTF. In nucleotides, the CDR3 is TGTGCCAGCAGCTTGAAACAGGGGGGTCGGAATGTTAACACCTTC. The full variable domain, rest sourced from reference TRBV7-3 and TRBJ2-7, is GAGVSQTPSNKVTEKGKYVELRCDPISGHTALYWYRQSLGQGPEFLIYFQGTGAADDSGLPNDRFFAVRPEGSVSTLKIQRTERGDSAVYLCASSLKQGGRNVNTFGPGTRLTVT.

Only a few counts were recorded for this clonotype. V usage is TRBV2 and J usage is TRBJ2-2; possibly TRBD2 for D (6 bases). V lost 4 bases and J 4 bases, leaving 7 bases between the germline ends. This CDR3 comprises 13 residues. Germline lookup yields CDR1 SNHLY and CDR2 FYNNEI. CDR3: CASSVAVTGELFF. The CDR3 region has the DNA TGTGCCAGCAGTGTAGCGGTCACCGGGGAGCTGTTTTTT.

The rearrangement uses TRBV4-3 and TRBJ2-1, with TRBD2 matching 7 bases. Germline lookup yields CDR1 LGHNA and CDR2 YSLEER. The ends lost 3 bases at V and 4 bases at J; junction bases unmatched: 3. This CDR3 is 14 amino acids long. The CDR3 DNA follows: TGCGCCAGCAGCCATCAGCGGGGTTACAATGAGCAGTTCTTC. This translates into CASSHQRGYNEQFF.

In DNA, the CDR3 is TGTGCCAGCAGCTTACCCCTTTCGACCCAGTACTTC. Encoded protein: CASSLPLSTQYF. The V call is TRBV7-6, the J call TRBJ2-5; D gene ambiguous. Germline CDR1 and CDR2: SGHVS and FNYEAQ. This CDR3 has 12 residues. V gave up 2 bases and J gave up 7 bases, with 8 bases separating them. Supplemented by reference TRBV7-6 and TRBJ2-5, the full variable domain reads GAGVSQSPRYKVTKRGQDVALRCDPISGHVSLYWYRQALGQGPEFLTYFNYEAQQDKSGLPNDRFSAERPEGSISTLTIQRTEQRDSAMYRCASSLPLSTQYFGPGTRLLVL.

The chain has TRBV7-6 and TRBJ2-5; the D gene is possibly TRBD2 (6 bases). V gave up 1 base and J gave up 7 bases, with 13 bases separating them. CDR3 length: 14 amino acids. CDR1 is SGHVS and CDR2 is FNYEAQ in the germline V gene. The CDR3 loop reads CASSLVGQGGTQYF. The CDR3 DNA reads as TGTGCCAGCAGCTTAGTCGGGCAGGGAGGGACCCAGTACTTC.

Written as DNA, the CDR3 is TGTGCCAGCAGTTTACTTAGGCGGGAGAAGAAAGAGACCCAGTACTTC. As protein: CASSLLRREKKETQYF. The chain joins TRBV27 to TRBJ2-7; 7 positions match TRBD2. The assigned J gene may be wrong: the sequence end matches TRBJ2-5 better. The germline gives CDR1 MNHEY, CDR2 SMNVEV (reference sequence). This CDR3 has 16 amino acids.

The CDR3: CASGSEAGGSYNEQFF. Written as DNA, the CDR3 is TGTGCCAGTGGTTCGGAGGCTGGGGGTTCCTACAATGAGCAGTTCTTC. The V and J genes are TRBV6-1 and TRBJ2-1; TRBD1 or TRBD2 may be the D gene (5 bases each). CDR1 and CDR2 from the germline V gene are MNHNS and SASEGT. CDR3 length: 16 residues. The ends were cut back, 9 bases at V and 1 base at J, with 19 bases in the middle.

The chain carries TRBV6-5 and TRBJ1-4; perhaps TRBD1 as D (6 bases). CDR1 MNHEY and CDR2 SVGAGI come from the germline V gene. The CDR3 length is 15 residues. V lost 3 bases and J lost 4, with 12 bases in between. CDR3 region: CASSYFRGHNEKLFF. In nucleotides, the CDR3 is TGTGCCAGCAGTTATTTTAGGGGACATAATGAAAAACTGTTTTTT.

The chain combines TRBV7-2 with TRBJ2-1; maybe TRBD2 (5 bases). The end of the DNA fits TRBJ2-7 better, so the J call may be wrong. This CDR3 spans 15 amino acids. Looked up from germline, CDR1 is SGHTA and CDR2 is FQGNSA. The CDR3 DNA reads as TGTGCCAGCAGCTCCGCAAGCGGACCCTCCTACGAGCAGTACTTC. Translating gives CASSSASGPSYEQYF.

J is TRBJ2-3 and V is TRBV7-9; TRBD2 matches at 7 bases. Germline CDR1 is SEHNR and CDR2 is FQNEAQ (reference sequence). This CDR3 comprises 17 residues. Trimming cost V 1 base and J 2 bases; bases outside gene matches: 9. The CDR3 is CASSLGVLAESTDTQYF. The CDR3 DNA reads as TGTGCCAGCAGCTTAGGGGTTCTAGCGGAATCCACAGATACGCAGTATTTT.